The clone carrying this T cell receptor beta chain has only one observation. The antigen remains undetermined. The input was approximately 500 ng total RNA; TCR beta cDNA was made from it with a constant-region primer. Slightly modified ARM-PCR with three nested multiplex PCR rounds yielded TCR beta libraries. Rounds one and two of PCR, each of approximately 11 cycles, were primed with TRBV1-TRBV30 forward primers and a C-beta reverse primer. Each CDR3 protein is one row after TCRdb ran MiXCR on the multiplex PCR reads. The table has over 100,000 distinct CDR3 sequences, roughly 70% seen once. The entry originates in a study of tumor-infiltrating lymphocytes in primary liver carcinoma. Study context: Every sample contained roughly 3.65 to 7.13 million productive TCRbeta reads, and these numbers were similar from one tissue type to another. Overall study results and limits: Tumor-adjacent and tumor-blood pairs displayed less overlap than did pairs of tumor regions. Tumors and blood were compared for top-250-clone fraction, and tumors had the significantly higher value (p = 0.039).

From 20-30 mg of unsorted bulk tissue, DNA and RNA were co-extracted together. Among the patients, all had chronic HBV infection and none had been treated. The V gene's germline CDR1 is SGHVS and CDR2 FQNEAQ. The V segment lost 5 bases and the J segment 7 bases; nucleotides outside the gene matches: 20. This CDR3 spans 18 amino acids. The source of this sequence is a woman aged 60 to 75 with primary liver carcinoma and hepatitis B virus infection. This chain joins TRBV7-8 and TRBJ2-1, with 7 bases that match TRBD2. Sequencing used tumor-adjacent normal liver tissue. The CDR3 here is CASSLSAGGTIGRNEQFF. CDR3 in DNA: TGTGCCAGCAGCCTATCAGCCGGGGGGACTATCGGGCGAAATGAGCAGTTCTTC.